Below, 3 T cell receptor beta chains from the same sample are listed, as sequenced in a study of T cells in Graves' hyperthyroidism and ophthalmopathy. Using RNA transcripts as the source, TCR beta CDR3 regions were amplified. HTBI primers drove first-round RT-PCR of the TCR CDR3. TCRdb reprocessed the multiplex PCR reads with MiXCR, giving one entry per CDR3 protein. The data contain roughly 560,000 distinct CDR3 sequences, roughly 15% of them singletons. The sequenced material came from blood. The receptors shown here come from a woman aged 40 to 50 with Graves' ophthalmopathy.

Many counts were recorded for this clonotype. The chain combines TRBV27 with TRBJ1-1, with a weak D call TRBD1 (6 bases). The length of the CDR3 is 14 residues. The ends were cut back, 6 bases at V and 3 bases at J, with 14 bases in the middle. The germline gives CDR1 MNHEY, CDR2 SMNVEV (reference sequence). CDR3 DNA: TGTGCCAGCAGACGAGGGGGGAGGGACACTGAAGCTTTCTTT. It is translated as CASRRGGRDTEAFF.

This clonotype has at least ten counts. The rearrangement joins TRBV7-2 to TRBJ2-7, with TRBD1 identical over 8 bases. Trimming at V came to 3 bases and at J to 7 bases, leaving 5 bases not matched to a gene. The CDR3 extends over 13 amino acids. Germline V gene sequence: CDR1 SGHTA, CDR2 FQGNSA. The CDR3 region is CASSLDRVQEQYF. The CDR3 nucleotides are TGTGCCAGCAGCTTGGACAGGGTGCAAGAGCAGTACTTC.

This clonotype showed up many times. The V and J genes are TRBV30 and TRBJ2-5, with 12 bases fitting TRBD2. Trimming at V came to 0 bases and at J to 4 bases, leaving 9 bases not matched to a gene. Per germline, CDR1 GTSNPN and CDR2 SVGIG (reference sequence). The CDR3 consists of 17 residues. For the CDR3, the DNA is TGTGCCTGGAGTGTAGGGCCCTTGGGACTAGCGGGAGAGACCCAGTACTTC. Its translation: CAWSVGPLGLAGETQYF.